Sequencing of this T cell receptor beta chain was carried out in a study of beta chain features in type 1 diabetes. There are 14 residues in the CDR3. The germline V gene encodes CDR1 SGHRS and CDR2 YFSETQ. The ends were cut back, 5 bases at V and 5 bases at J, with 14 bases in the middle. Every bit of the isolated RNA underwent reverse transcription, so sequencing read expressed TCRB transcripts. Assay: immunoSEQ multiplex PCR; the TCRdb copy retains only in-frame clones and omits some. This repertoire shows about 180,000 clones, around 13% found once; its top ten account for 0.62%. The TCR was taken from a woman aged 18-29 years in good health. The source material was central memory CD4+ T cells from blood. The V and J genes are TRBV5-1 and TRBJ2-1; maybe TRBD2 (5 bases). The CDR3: CASRRSSSDNEQFF. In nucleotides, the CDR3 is TGCGCCAGCAGGCGGTCTAGCTCGGACAATGAGCAGTTCTTC.